Below, 18 T cell receptor beta chains from the same sample are listed, as sequenced in a study of blood T cell repertoires in COVID-19. Method: immunoSEQ multiplex PCR; TCRdb's copy keeps in-frame clones and lacks some. The table shows around 400,000 clones, with approximately 87% occurring only once. The specimen sequenced was peripheral blood. These TCRs come from a woman aged 55 to 70 with COVID-19, enrolled during active disease.

The V call is TRBV3-1 (or the pseudogene TRBV3-2), the J call TRBJ2-2; D is perhaps TRBD2 (6 bases). Trimming pared 1 base from V and 3 bases from J, leaving 9 bases between. This CDR3 has 15 amino acids. The V gene's germline CDR1 is LGHDT and CDR2 YNNKEL (reference sequence). CDR3 sequence reads: CASSQGLAHTGELFF. DNA of the CDR3: TGTGCCAGCAGCCAAGGCCTAGCGCACACCGGGGAGCTGTTTTTT.

The chain has TRBV23-1 and TRBJ1-5; unclear D gene. TRBV23-1 is an open reading frame, and its role is uncertain. V shed 5 bases and J shed 1 base, with 12 bases lying between them. This CDR3 spans 15 amino acids. This chain's CDR3 is CASSAATGSNQPQHF. CDR3 nucleotides: TGCGCCAGCAGTGCGGCGACGGGGAGCAATCAGCCCCAGCATTTT.

This rearrangement joins TRBV19 to TRBJ2-7, with 7 bases identical to TRBD1. The CDR3 spans 15 residues. Germline lookup yields CDR1 LNHDA and CDR2 SQIVND (reference sequence). V gave up 5 bases and J gave up 4 bases; unmatched junction bases: 11. CDR3 DNA sequence: TGTGCCAGTAGTCTCTCATGGGACAGCAGATACGAGCAGTACTTC. This translates into CASSLSWDSRYEQYF. Full variable domain (outside the CDR3, taken from reference TRBV19 and TRBJ2-7): DGGITQSPKYLFRKEGQNVTLSCEQNLNHDAMYWYRQDPGQGLRLIYYSQIVNDFQKGDIAEGYSVSREKKESFPLTVTSAQKNPTAFYLCASSLSWDSRYEQYFGPGTRLTVT.

For the CDR3, the DNA is TGTGCCAGCAGCCTCTGGGGCCTTTCCGGGGGAGGAAACACCATATATTTT. Its protein is CASSLWGLSGGGNTIYF. The chain couples TRBV9 to TRBJ1-3; the D gene is possibly TRBD1 (5 bases). V lost 4 bases to trimming and J lost 4 bases, with 21 bases between them. CDR1 is SGDLS, CDR2 YYNGEE, per germline. This CDR3 has 17 amino acids. The entire variable domain, with the rest obtained from reference TRBV9 and TRBJ1-3, is as follows: DSGVTQTPKHLITATGQRVTLRCSPRSGDLSVYWYQQSLDQGLQFLIQYYNGEERAKGNILERFSAQQFPDLHSELNLSSLELGDSALYFCASSLWGLSGGGNTIYFGEGSWLTVV.

The chain couples TRBV11-2 to TRBJ1-4, with unresolved D. The germline V gene has CDR1 SGHAT and CDR2 FQNNGV. The CDR3 loop spans 15 amino acids. V shed 5 bases and J shed 7 bases, with 17 bases lying between them. CDR3 in amino acids: CASSKDIDRGEKLFF. The CDR3 bases are TGTGCCAGCAGCAAAGACATCGACCGGGGTGAAAAACTGTTTTTT.

This clone occurred once. This chain joins TRBV6-1 and TRBJ2-5; tentative D call: TRBD2 (6 bases). This CDR3 has 14 amino acids. Germline CDR1 MNHNS, CDR2 SASEGT. V was cut by 1 base and J by 5 bases, with 11 bases left in between. CDR3: CASSEGGTGETQYF. CDR3 bases: TGTGCCAGCAGTGAAGGCGGGACCGGGGAGACCCAGTACTTC.

The chain links TRBV5-6 to TRBJ1-3; maybe TRBD1 (6 bases). The CDR3 covers 14 residues. Germline CDR1 and CDR2: SGHDT and YYEEEE. V lost 5 bases, J lost 4 bases, and 13 bases lay in between. The CDR3 nucleotides read TGTGCCAGCAGTTCTACAGGGTCCGGAAACACCATATATTTT. Encoded protein: CASSSTGSGNTIYF.

This clone has just one count. The chain links TRBV4-1 to TRBJ1-1, with D hard to call. Between the trimmed V and J ends, which lost 4 bases and 2 bases, there was a span of 8 bases. The CDR3 is made up of 13 amino acids. The germline V gene has CDR1 MGHRA and CDR2 YSYEKL. Here the CDR3 DNA reads TGCGCCAGCAGCCTTACAGTTAACACTGAAGCTTTCTTT. Encoded protein: CASSLTVNTEAFF.

J is TRBJ1-4 and V is TRBV6-5; tentative D call: TRBD1 (6 bases). V was clipped by 4 bases and J by 2 bases, with 8 bases between them. Looked up from germline, CDR1 is MNHEY and CDR2 is SVGAGI. The CDR3 sequence is 14 residues long. CDR3 DNA sequence: TGTGCCAGCAGTTCACAGGGCACTAATGAAAAACTGTTTTTT. Translation: CASSSQGTNEKLFF.

This clone was detected a few times. The chain employs TRBV18 and TRBJ2-5; maybe TRBD1 (5 bases). Germline V gene data show CDR1 as KGHSH and CDR2 as LQKENI. This CDR3 has 14 residues. Between the trimmed V and J ends, which lost 0 bases and 5 bases, there was a span of 10 bases. CDR3: CASSPPDRRETQYF. The CDR3 DNA is TGTGCCAGCTCACCACCCGACAGAAGGGAGACCCAGTACTTC.

The genes are TRBV7-3 and TRBJ1-1; no definite D call. The CDR3 loop spans 14 amino acids. V was clipped by 2 bases and J by 2 bases, with 9 bases between them. Germline lookup yields CDR1 SGHTA and CDR2 FQGTGA. CDR3 loop: CASSLRPGNTEAFF. CDR3 sequence (DNA): TGTGCCAGCAGCTTACGGCCGGGAAACACTGAAGCTTTCTTT.

The chain joins TRBV6-1 to TRBJ1-5, with a possible D match to TRBD1 (5 bases). There are 17 residues in the CDR3. The germline gives CDR1 MNHNS, CDR2 SASEGT. V dropped 1 base and J dropped 10 bases, with 23 bases sitting between them. This CDR3 reads CASSEEEQGRLSSPQHF. CDR3 sequence (DNA): TGTGCCAGCAGTGAAGAAGAGCAGGGCAGGCTGAGTAGTCCCCAGCATTTT.

A few counts support this clone. This chain connects TRBV5-1 to TRBJ1-2; no reliable D call. Deletions cut 2 bases from V and 0 bases from J, with 8 bases between. CDR1 is SGHRS and CDR2 is YFSETQ in the germline V gene. The CDR3 runs 14 residues. The CDR3: CASSFGDSNYGYTF. CDR3 nucleotides: TGCGCCAGCAGCTTCGGGGATTCTAACTATGGCTACACCTTC.

This chain links TRBV6-5 with TRBJ1-2; tentatively, D is TRBD1 (6 bases). In germline, CDR1 is MNHEY, CDR2 SVGAGI. The V end lost 2 bases, the J end lost 4 bases, and 17 bases lay between the germline ends. This CDR3 spans 16 amino acids. DNA of the CDR3: TGTGCCAGCAGTTACGCCCGACGGGGGGCAATCTATGGCTACACCTTC. It specifies CASSYARRGAIYGYTF.

The chain has TRBV19 and TRBJ2-2; a weak D match, TRBD1 (5 bases). The CDR3 extends over 14 amino acids. From germline, CDR1 is LNHDA and CDR2 SQIVND (reference sequence). V shed 2 bases and J shed 3 bases, with 7 bases lying between them. CDR3 region: CASSITRDTGELFF. The DNA for the CDR3 is TGTGCCAGTAGTATAACCAGGGACACCGGGGAGCTGTTTTTT.

This chain connects TRBV27 to TRBJ1-2; D ambiguous. Between the trimmed V and J ends, which lost 2 bases and 0 bases, there was a span of 13 bases. The CDR3 runs to 16 residues. Germline V gene data show CDR1 as MNHEY and CDR2 as SMNVEV (reference sequence). The CDR3 here is CASSLAMTPANYGYTF. CDR3 nucleotides: TGTGCCAGCAGTTTAGCTATGACACCAGCTAACTATGGCTACACCTTC.

This clone was seen more than once but under ten times. The J gene is TRBJ1-3, the V gene TRBV6-5; perhaps TRBD1 as D (5 bases). The CDR3 extends over 15 amino acids. Trimming took 2 bases from V and 0 from J, leaving 8 bases between them. Germline V gives CDR1 MNHEY, CDR2 SVGAGI. The CDR3 loop is CASSYNRFSGNTIYF. As DNA, the CDR3 is TGTGCCAGCAGTTACAACAGGTTCTCTGGAAACACCATATATTTT.

This sequence joins TRBV18 and TRBJ1-6, with D possibly matching TRBD1 (5 bases). V shed 1 base and J shed 10 bases, with 11 bases lying between them. The germline V gene encodes CDR1 KGHSH and CDR2 LQKENI. The CDR3 contains 14 residues. CDR3 sequence reads: CASSPLTVSSPLHF. CDR3 sequence (DNA): TGTGCCAGCTCACCACTGACAGTTTCCTCACCCCTCCACTTT.